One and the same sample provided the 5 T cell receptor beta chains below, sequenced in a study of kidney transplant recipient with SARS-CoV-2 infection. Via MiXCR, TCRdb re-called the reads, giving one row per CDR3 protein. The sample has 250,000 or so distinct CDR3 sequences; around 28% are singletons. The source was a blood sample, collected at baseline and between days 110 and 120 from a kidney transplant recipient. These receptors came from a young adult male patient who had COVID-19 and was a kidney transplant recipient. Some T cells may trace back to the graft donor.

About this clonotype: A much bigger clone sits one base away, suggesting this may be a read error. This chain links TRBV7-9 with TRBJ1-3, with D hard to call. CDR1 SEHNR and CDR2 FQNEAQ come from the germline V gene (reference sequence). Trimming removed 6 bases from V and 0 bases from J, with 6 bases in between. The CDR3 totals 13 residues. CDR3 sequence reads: CASRPDSGNTIYF. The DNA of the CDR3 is TGTGCCAGCAGACCGGACTCTGGAAACACCATATATTTT.

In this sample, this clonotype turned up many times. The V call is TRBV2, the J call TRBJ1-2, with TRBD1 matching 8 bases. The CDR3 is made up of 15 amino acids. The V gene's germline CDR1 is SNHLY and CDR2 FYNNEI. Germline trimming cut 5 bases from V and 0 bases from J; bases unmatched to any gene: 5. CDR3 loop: CASSRGQGSNYGYTF. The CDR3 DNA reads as TGTGCCAGCAGTCGAGGACAGGGATCTAACTATGGCTACACCTTC.

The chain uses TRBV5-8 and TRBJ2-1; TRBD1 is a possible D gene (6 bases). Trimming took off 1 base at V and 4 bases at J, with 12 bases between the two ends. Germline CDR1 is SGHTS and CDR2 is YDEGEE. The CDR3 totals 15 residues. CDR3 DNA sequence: TGTGCCAGCAGCTTGTGGGACACCCGGTACAATGAGCAGTTCTTC. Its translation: CASSLWDTRYNEQFF.

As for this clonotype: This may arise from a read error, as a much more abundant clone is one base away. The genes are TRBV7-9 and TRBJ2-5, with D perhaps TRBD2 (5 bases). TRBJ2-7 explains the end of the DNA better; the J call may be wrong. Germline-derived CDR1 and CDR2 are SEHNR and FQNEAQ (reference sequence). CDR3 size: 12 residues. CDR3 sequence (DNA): TGTACCAGCAGCCGTACCGGGGACGAGCAGTACTTC. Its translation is CTSSRTGDEQYF.

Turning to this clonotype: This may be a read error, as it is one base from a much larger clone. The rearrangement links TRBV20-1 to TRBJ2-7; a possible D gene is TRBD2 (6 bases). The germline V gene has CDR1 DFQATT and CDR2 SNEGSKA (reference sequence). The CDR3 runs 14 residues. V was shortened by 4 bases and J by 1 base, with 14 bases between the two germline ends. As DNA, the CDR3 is TGCAGTGCTACTCCCGTGCTAGCGTCCTACGAGCAGTACTTC. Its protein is CSATPVLASYEQYF.